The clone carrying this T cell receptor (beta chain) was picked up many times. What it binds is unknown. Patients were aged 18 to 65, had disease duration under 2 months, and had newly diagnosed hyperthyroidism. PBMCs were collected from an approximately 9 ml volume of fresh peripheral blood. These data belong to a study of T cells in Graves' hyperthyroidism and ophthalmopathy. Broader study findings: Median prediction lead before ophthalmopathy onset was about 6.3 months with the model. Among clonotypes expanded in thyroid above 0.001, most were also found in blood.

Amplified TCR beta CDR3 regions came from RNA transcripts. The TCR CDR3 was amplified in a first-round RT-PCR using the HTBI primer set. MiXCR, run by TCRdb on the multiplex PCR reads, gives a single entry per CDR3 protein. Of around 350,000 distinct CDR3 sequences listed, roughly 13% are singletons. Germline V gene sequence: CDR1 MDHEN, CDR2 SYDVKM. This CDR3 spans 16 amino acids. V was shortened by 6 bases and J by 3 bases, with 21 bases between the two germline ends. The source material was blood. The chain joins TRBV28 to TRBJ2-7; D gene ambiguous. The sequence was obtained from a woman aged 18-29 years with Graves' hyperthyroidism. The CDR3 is CASRGSQKGRYYEQYF. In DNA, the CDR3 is TGTGCCAGCAGAGGGTCCCAAAAGGGTCGCTACTACGAGCAGTACTTC.